This T cell receptor (beta chain) was sequenced for a study of control samples from healthy donors and cancer patients. Some clones are missing from TCRdb's copy, which holds only in-frame ones; the method was immunoSEQ multiplex PCR. The sample lists about 190,000 clones; approximately 90% were seen once. Germline CDR1 LNHDA, CDR2 SQIVND (reference sequence). The V end lost 4 bases, the J end lost 2 bases, and 15 bases lay between the germline ends. The CDR3 length is 16 residues. The material sequenced was blood. This TCR came from a man aged 30-40 years in good health. This chain uses TRBV19 with TRBJ1-5; no clear D. This chain's CDR3 is CASSTPETRRNQPQHF. CDR3 in DNA: TGTGCCAGTAGTACTCCAGAGACCCGTCGCAATCAGCCCCAGCATTTT.